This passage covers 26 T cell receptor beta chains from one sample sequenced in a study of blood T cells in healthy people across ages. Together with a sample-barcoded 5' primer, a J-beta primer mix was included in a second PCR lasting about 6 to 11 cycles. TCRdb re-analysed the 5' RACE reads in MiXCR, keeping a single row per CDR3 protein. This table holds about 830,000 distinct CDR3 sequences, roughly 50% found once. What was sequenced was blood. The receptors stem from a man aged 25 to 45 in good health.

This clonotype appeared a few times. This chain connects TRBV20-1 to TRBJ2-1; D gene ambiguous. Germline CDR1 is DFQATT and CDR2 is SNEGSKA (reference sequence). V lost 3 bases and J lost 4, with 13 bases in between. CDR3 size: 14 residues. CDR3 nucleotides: TGCAGTGCTAGCTGGCTGGATGCTTACAATGAGCAGTTCTTC. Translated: CSASWLDAYNEQFF.

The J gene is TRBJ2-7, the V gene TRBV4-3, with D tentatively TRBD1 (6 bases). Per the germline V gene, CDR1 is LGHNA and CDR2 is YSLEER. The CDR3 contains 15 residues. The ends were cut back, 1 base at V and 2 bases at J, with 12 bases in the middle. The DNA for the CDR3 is TGCGCCAGCAGCCAAGCCGCACAGGGTCCCTACGAGCAGTACTTC. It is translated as CASSQAAQGPYEQYF.

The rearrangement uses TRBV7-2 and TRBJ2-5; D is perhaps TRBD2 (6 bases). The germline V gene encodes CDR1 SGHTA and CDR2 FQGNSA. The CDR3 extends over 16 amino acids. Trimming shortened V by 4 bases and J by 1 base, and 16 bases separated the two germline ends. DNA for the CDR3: TGTGCCAGCAGCTCCGACCTAGCGCTCCTCCAAGAGACCCAGTACTTC. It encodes CASSSDLALLQETQYF.

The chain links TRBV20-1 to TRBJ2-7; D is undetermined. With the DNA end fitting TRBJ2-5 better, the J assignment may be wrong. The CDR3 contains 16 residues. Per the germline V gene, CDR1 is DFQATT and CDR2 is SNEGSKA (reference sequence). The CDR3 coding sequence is TGCAGTGCTAGATACGATTTGGACCCCTGGGGAGAGACCCAGTACTTC. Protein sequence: CSARYDLDPWGETQYF.

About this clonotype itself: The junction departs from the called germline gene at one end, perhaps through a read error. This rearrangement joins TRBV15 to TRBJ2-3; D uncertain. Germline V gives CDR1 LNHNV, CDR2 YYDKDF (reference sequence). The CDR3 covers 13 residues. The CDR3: CGTSSWVGDTQYF. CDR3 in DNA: TGTGGCACCAGCTCCTGGGTGGGAGATACGCAGTATTTT.

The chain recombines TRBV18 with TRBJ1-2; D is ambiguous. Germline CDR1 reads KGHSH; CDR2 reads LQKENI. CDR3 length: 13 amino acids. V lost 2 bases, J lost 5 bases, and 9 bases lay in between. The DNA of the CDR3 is TGTGCCAGCTCACCAGACGGGAAGTATGGCTACACCTTC. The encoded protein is CASSPDGKYGYTF.

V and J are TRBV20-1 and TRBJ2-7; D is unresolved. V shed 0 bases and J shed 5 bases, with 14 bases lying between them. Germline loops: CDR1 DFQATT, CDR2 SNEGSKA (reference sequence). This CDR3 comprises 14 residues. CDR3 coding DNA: TGCAGTGCTAGAGATCGGTCCGGGTTGAACGAGCAGTACTTC. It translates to CSARDRSGLNEQYF.

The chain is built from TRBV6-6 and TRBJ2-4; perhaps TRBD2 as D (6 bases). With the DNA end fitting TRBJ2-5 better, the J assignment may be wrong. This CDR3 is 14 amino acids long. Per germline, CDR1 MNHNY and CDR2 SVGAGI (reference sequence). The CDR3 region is CASSSGDEQETQYF. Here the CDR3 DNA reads TGTGCCAGCAGTTCGGGGGACGAGCAAGAGACCCAGTACTTC.

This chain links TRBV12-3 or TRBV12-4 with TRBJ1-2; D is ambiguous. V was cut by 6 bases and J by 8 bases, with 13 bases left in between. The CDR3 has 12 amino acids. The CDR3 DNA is TGTGCCAGCAGCCTAGGTCCGGAGGGCTACACCTTC. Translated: CASSLGPEGYTF.

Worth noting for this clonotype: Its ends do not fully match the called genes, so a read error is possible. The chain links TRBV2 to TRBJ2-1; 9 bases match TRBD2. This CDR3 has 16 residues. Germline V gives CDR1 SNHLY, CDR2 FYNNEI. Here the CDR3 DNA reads TGTGCCAGCAGCGAAGAGCGGGAGGCACCTTACAATGAGCAGTTCTTC. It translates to CASSEEREAPYNEQFF.

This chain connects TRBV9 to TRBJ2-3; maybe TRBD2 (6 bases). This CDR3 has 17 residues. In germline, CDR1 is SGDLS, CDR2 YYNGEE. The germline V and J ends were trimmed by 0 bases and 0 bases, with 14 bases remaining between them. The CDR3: CASSVVGGEASTDTQYF. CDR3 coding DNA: TGTGCCAGCAGCGTAGTTGGAGGGGAAGCTAGCACAGATACGCAGTATTTT.

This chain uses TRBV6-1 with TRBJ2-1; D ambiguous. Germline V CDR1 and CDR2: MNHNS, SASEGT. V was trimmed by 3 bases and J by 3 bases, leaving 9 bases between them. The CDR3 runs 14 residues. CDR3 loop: CASSDPQHYNEQFF. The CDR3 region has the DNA TGTGCCAGCAGTGACCCCCAGCACTACAATGAGCAGTTCTTC.

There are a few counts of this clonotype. DNA of the CDR3: TGTGCCAGCAGTTCCCCTTCGGACAGCGATAGCTCCTACGAGCAGTACTTC. It translates to CASSSPSDSDSSYEQYF. This chain uses TRBV12-3 or TRBV12-4 with TRBJ2-7; maybe TRBD1 (6 bases). The CDR3 length is 17 residues. V was pared by 4 bases and J by 0 bases, with 19 bases between.

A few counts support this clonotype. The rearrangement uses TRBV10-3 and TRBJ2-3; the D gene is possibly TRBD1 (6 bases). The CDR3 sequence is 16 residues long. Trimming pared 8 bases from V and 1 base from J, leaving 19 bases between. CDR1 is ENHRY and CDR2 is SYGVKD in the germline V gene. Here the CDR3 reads CAISMTGEMGTDTQYF. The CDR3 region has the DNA TGTGCCATCTCGATGACAGGAGAAATGGGCACAGATACGCAGTATTTT.

The CDR3 DNA is TGCAGTGCTAGAGTTCAGAACTATGGCTACACCTTC. This sequence encodes CSARVQNYGYTF. This sequence joins TRBV20-1 and TRBJ1-2; D is unresolved. In germline, CDR1 is DFQATT, CDR2 SNEGSKA (reference sequence). The CDR3 is 12 amino acids. V lost 1 base, J lost 2 bases, and 5 bases lay in between.

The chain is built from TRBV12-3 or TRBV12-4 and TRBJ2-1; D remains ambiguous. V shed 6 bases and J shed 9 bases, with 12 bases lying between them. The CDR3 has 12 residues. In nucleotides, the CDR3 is TGTGCCAGCAGCCCACCTATGGGTGAGCAGTTCTTC. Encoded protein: CASSPPMGEQFF.

The CDR3 region is CATSRQGATDTQYF. CDR3 sequence (DNA): TGTGCCACATCCCGACAGGGGGCCACAGATACGCAGTATTTT. V is TRBV6-5 and J is TRBJ2-3; TRBD1 matches at 10 bases. The J segment lost 2 bases and the V segment lost 10 bases, leaving 6 bases of the junction unmatched. The CDR3 spans 14 residues. Germline V CDR1 and CDR2: MNHEY, SVGAGI.

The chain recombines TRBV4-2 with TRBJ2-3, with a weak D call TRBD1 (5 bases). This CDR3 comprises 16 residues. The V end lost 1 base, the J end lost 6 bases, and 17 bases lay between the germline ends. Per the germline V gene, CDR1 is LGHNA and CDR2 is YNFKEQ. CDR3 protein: CASSQGTQGLGDTQYF. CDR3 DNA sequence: TGTGCCAGCAGCCAAGGGACGCAGGGCTTGGGGGATACGCAGTATTTT.

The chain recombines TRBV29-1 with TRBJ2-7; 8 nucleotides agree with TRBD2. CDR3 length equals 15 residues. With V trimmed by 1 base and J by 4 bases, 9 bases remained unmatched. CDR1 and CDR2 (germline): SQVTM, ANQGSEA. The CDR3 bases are TGCAGCGTTGAAGTTCCGGGGGGGCCTGGGTACGAGCAGTACTTC. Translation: CSVEVPGGPGYEQYF.

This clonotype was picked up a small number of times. This CDR3 reads CASSSMYQETQYF. CDR3 nucleotides: TGTGCCAGCAGCTCCATGTACCAAGAGACCCAGTACTTC. The chain couples TRBV7-3 to TRBJ2-5; no definite D call. Germline V CDR1 and CDR2: SGHTA, FQGTGA. This CDR3 spans 13 amino acids. Trimming removed 4 bases from V and 0 bases from J, with 6 bases in between. The full variable domain, rest sourced from reference TRBV7-3 and TRBJ2-5, is GAGVSQTPSNKVTEKGKYVELRCDPISGHTALYWYRQSLGQGPEFLIYFQGTGAADDSGLPNDRFFAVRPEGSVSTLKIQRTERGDSAVYLCASSSMYQETQYFGPGTRLLVL.

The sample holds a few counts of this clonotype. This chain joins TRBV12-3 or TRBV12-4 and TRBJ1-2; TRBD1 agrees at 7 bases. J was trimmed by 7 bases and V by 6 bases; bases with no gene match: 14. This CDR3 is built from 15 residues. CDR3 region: CASRGFGQVLGGYTF. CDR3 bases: TGTGCCAGCAGGGGCTTCGGACAGGTTTTAGGTGGCTACACCTTC.

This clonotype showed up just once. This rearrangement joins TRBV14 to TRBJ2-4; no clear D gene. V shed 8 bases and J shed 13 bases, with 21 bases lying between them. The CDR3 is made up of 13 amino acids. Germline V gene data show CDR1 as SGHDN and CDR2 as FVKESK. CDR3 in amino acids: CASREAGYNEQYF. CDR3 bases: TGTGCCAGCCGAGAAGCAGGCTACAATGAGCAGTACTTC.

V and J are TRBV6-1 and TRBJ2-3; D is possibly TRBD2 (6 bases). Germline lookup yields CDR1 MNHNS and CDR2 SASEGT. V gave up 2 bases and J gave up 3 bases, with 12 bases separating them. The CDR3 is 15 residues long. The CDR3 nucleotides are TGTGCCAGCAGTGAATTAGGGGCGGGGACAGATACGCAGTATTTT. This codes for CASSELGAGTDTQYF.

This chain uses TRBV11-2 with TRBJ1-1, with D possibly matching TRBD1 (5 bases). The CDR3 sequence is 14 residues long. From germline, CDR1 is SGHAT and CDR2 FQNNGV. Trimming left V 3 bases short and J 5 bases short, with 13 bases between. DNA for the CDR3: TGTGCCAGCAGCTTCGGGGGGGTGTGGACTGAAGCTTTCTTT. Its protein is CASSFGGVWTEAFF.

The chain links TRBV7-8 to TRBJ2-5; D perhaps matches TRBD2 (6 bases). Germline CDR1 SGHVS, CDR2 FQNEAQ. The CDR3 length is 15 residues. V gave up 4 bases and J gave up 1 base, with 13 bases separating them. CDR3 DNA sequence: TGTGCCAGCAGCTCTGCTAGCGAGGCCCAAGAGACCCAGTACTTC. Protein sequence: CASSSASEAQETQYF.

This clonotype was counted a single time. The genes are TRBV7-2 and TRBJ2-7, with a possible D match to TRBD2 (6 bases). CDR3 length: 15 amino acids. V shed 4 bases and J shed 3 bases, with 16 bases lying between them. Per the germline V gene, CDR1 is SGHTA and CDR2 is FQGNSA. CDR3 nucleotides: TGTGCCAGCAGCTCCCATAGGACTATTGACTACGAGCAGTACTTC. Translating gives CASSSHRTIDYEQYF.